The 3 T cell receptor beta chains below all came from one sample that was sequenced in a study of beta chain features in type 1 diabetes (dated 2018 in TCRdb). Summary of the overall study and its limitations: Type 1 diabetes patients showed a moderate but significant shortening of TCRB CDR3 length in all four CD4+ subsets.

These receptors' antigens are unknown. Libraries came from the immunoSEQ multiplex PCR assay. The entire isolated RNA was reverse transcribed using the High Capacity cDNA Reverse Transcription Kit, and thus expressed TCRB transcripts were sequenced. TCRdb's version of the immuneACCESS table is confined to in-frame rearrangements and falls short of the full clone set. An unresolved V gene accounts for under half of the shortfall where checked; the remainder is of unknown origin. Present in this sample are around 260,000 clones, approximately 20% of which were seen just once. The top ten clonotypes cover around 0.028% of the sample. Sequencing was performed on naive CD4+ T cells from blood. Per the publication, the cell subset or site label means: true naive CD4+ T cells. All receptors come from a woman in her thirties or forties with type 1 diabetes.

CDR3 residues: CASSPNRDSPAEQYF. CDR3 nucleotide sequence: TGTGCCAGCTCACCAAACCGGGACTCCCCCGCCGAGCAGTACTTC. The V and J genes are TRBV18 and TRBJ2-7, with D possibly being TRBD2 (6 bases). The V gene's germline CDR1 is KGHSH and CDR2 LQKENI. CDR3 length equals 15 residues. Trimming cost V 2 bases and J 6 bases, with 17 bases left between them. The complete variable domain, with remaining parts taken from reference TRBV18 and TRBJ2-7, reads NAGVMQNPRHLVRRRGQEARLRCSPMKGHSHVYWYRQLPEEGLKFMVYLQKENIIDESGMPKERFSAEFPKEGPSILRIQQVVRGDSAAYFCASSPNRDSPAEQYFGPGTRLTVT.

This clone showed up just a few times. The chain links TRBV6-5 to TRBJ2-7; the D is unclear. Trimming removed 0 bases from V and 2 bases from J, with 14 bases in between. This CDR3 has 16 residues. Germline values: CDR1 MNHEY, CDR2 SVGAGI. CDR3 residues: CASSYSYLVDTYEQYF. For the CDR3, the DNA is TGTGCCAGCAGTTACTCCTATCTCGTTGACACCTACGAGCAGTACTTC.

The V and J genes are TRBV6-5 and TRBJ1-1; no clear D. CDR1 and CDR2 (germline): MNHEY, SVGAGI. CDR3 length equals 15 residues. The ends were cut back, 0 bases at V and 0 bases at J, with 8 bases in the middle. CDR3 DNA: TGTGCCAGCAGTTACTCGCGGCGCATGAACACTGAAGCTTTCTTT. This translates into CASSYSRRMNTEAFF.